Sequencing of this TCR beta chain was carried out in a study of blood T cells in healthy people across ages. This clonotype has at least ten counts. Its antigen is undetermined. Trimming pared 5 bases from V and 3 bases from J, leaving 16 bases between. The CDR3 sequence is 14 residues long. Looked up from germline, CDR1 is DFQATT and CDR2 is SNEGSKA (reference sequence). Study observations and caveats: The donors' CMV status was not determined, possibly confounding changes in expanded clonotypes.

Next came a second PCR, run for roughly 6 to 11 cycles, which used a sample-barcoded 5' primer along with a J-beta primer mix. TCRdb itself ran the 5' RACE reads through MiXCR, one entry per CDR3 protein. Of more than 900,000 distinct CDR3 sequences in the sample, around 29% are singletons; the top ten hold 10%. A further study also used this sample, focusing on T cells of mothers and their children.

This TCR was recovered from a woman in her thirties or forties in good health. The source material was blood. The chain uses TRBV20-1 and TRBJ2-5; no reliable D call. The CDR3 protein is CSADVPGRKETQYF. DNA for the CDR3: TGCAGTGCTGACGTTCCCGGACGGAAAGAGACCCAGTACTTC.